This TCR beta chain was sequenced in a study of shared clonotypes between healthy human individuals (dated by TCRdb to 2018 to 2021). About the investigation overall: Three men and a couple of women, aged 18 to 49 years, made up the cohort. Per donor, three plates each were used for CD4 naive and CD4 memory, two for CD8 naive, and one for CD8 memory. To estimate repertoire size and how much clonotype sharing occurs between individuals, the study deeply sequenced the blood TCR repertoires of a handful of healthy adults. Different laboratories and diverse techniques were used to prepare libraries and sequence TCR repertoires, to increase sequencing depth and limit assay-specific biases. Each donor's leukapheresis produced roughly between roughly 0.94 and 9.5 billion PBMCs.

The donors were healthy, HIV-negative adults with no recently reported acute infections or vaccinations. Every donor was a Caucasian adult residing in Nashville, Tennessee, USA. CD4+ T cells were enriched by magnetic negative selection, after which naive cells were positively selected on CD45RA and the negative fraction was taken as the memory subset. Blood was obtained by leukapheresis, after which PBMCs were separated by Ficoll-Histopaque density gradient centrifugation and cryopreserved in liquid nitrogen vapor phase. Analytical flow cytometry was used to check the purity and quantity of each magnetically sorted T cell population. Each sorted fraction had its genomic DNA isolated and then quantified by UV absorbance on a Nanodrop 2000c. The investigation overall reported the following: Sharing across a handful of donors was observed for approximately 5% of naive CD4, 3% to 3.5% of naive CD8, roughly 2.4% of memory CD4, and roughly 0.4% of memory CD8 clonotypes. Based on pairwise subsampling, the degree of clonotype sharing among donors was expected to be affected by sequencing depth. Sampling was restricted to blood, and TCR repertoires in tissue are likely to differ from TCR repertoires in blood. Even with the large sequencing depth, rarefaction of the sorted-subset datasets indicated that sequencing was incomplete. Because the study included a small number of donors, the genetic and exposure-history diversity represented was limited. Clonotypes shared by all four sorted-subset donors showed higher generation probabilities than non-shared clonotypes. Larger estimated clonotype richness was generally found for naive subsets than for memory subsets.

With regard to this clone: No antigen is known for it. Base-call qualities are not available, and no considerably larger clone is one nucleotide away.

TCR CDR3 regions were amplified from genomic DNA by multiplex PCR using the deep immunoSEQ assay. Extracted genomic DNA from each cell subset was spread evenly across all wells of several immunoSEQ 96-well plates, with each plate serving as a replicate. For sorted subsets, about 200 ng genomic DNA, equal to tens of thousands of T cell genomes, was loaded into each replicate PCR. Purified libraries were quantified with a Qubit 3.0 fluorometer, sized on a Bioanalyzer 2100, and re-quantified with the KAPA Library Quantification kit. Each immunoSEQ 96-well plate was sequenced on its own single-read 150-cycle Illumina NextSeq 550 flow cell. As for the authors' bioinformatics: Because the immunoSEQ output included only junctional sequences and no quality scores, the filtering could not be the same as the filtering used for full-length reads. To assign V/J genes and CDR3, sequences were annotated using PyIR, a Python wrapper for IgBLAST v1.9, with IMGT germline references. Reads were removed for weak V/J assignments (E-value above 1e-6), missing CDR3, stop codons, out-of-frame junctions, or ambiguous translated residues. V3J clonotypes were defined by identical inferred V gene, J gene, and CDR3 amino acid sequence. Percentage overlap between repertoires was calculated by dividing the number of shared unique clonotypes by the size of the smaller repertoire. RTK rarefaction, the Chao1 estimator, and Recon v2.1 estimates of unobserved clonotypes were used to assess repertoire richness. For all TCRbeta clonotypes obtained by the gDNA method from a few donors, generation probabilities were computed with OLGA. What TCRdb holds here is the immuneACCESS table cut down to in-frame rearrangements. Part of the clones is not present; checked against another copy, under half of the missing clones reflect an unresolved V gene, and the others are unexplained. That table gives V, J and clone size, and the DNA gave D and trimming. The sample data list around 2.3 million clones, and around 95% of these were observed just once. The top ten clones comprise around 0.13% of the sample.

CDR1 and CDR2, looked up from the germline V gene, are SGHRS and YFSETQ. The CDR3, from cysteine to phenylalanine, totals 14 residues. The retained sequence is limited to the CDR3, 42 bases, with the frame set at the first base. For this chain, trimming is 2 bases at the V end and 3 bases at the J end, and the number of junction bases without a gene match is 4. Sequences were obtained from naive CD4+ T cells sorted from blood. The sample's cell subset or site label, in plain terms: CD45RA+ positively selected. This TCR came from a man between 18 and 35 years old in good health. This sequence uses TRBV5-1 and TRBJ1-2, with TRBD1 matching 7 junction bases. The DNA reads as follows: TGCGCCAGCAGCTTTCGGACAGGCGACTATGGCTACACCTTC. The resulting protein is CASSFRTGDYGYTF.